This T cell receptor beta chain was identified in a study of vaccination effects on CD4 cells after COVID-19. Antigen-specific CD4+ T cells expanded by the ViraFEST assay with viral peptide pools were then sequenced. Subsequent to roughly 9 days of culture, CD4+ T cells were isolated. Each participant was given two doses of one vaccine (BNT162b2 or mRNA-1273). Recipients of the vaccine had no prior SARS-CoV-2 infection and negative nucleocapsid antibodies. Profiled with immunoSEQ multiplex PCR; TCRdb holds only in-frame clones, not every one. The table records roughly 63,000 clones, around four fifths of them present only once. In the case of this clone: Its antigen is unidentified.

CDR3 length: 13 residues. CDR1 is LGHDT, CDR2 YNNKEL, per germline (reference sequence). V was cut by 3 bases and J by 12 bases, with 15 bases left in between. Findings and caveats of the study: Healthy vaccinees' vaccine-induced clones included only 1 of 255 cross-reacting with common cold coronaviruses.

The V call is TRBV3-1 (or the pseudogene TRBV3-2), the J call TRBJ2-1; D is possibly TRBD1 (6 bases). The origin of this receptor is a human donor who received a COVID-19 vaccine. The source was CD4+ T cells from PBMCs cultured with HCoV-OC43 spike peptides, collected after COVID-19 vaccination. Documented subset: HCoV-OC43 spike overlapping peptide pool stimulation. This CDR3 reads CASSHRDIERQFF. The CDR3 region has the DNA TGTGCCAGCAGCCACAGGGACATTGAGAGGCAGTTCTTC.